Listed below are T cell receptor beta chains from one sample, sequenced in a study of CD8 T cells in ankylosing spondylitis. MiXCR, run by TCRdb on the 5' RACE reads, gives a single entry per CDR3 protein. The data hold 380,000 or so distinct CDR3 sequences, with 20% observed a single time. Sequenced sample: blood, either unsorted or a sorted T cell fraction (not recorded which). The source is a male donor with ankylosing spondylitis or in good health (not recorded which). CDR3s include the opening cysteine and the closing phenylalanine or tryptophan. The order of the fields is D gene, J gene, V gene, clone size, CDR3 DNA, CDR3 protein. D genes are given only for firm matches. Some rows have no size entry. The others give once, few or many, or a class for an expanded clone.

d_gene: .
j_gene: TRBJ2-1
v_gene: TRBV12-3/TRBV12-4
abundance: few
CDR3nt: TGTGCCAGCAGTTTCTACCAGGACAATGAGCAGTTCTTC
CDR3aa: CASSFYQDNEQFF

d_gene: .
j_gene: TRBJ1-1
v_gene: TRBV25-1
abundance: .
CDR3nt: TGTGCCAGCATGGGATGGGACGGAGCTGCTTTCTTT
CDR3aa: CASMGWDGAAFF

d_gene: .
j_gene: TRBJ2-3
v_gene: TRBV4-1
abundance: .
CDR3nt: TGCGCCAGCAGCCACCGACAGGCAAGCACAGATACGCAGTATTTT
CDR3aa: CASSHRQASTDTQYF

d_gene: .
j_gene: TRBJ2-1
v_gene: TRBV12-3/TRBV12-4
abundance: .
CDR3nt: TGTGCCAGCAGTTGGTGGGACATAAACAATGAGCAGTTCTTC
CDR3aa: CASSWWDINNEQFF

d_gene: .
j_gene: TRBJ1-2
v_gene: TRBV12-3/TRBV12-4
abundance: .
CDR3nt: TGTGCCAGCAGTTTAGGGCAGTGGGGCTACACCTTC
CDR3aa: CASSLGQWGYTF

d_gene: .
j_gene: TRBJ1-2
v_gene: TRBV28
abundance: .
CDR3nt: TGTGCCAGCAGTTTATCGTCAGACTATGGCTACACCTTC
CDR3aa: CASSLSSDYGYTF

d_gene: .
j_gene: TRBJ2-1
v_gene: TRBV10-3
abundance: few
CDR3nt: TGTGCCATCAGTGATCCTCAGGGGATCGTGACGAATGAGCAGTTCTTC
CDR3aa: CAISDPQGIVTNEQFF

d_gene: TRBD2
j_gene: TRBJ2-7
v_gene: TRBV28
abundance: few
CDR3nt: TGTGCCAGCAAAATAGCGGGGGGGGCCTACGAGCAGTACTTC
CDR3aa: CASKIAGGAYEQYF

d_gene: .
j_gene: TRBJ2-3
v_gene: TRBV12-3/TRBV12-4
abundance: .
CDR3nt: TGTGCCAGCAGTCCCCGGACGCCCACAGATACGCAGTATTTT
CDR3aa: CASSPRTPTDTQYF

d_gene: .
j_gene: TRBJ2-1
v_gene: TRBV4-1
abundance: .
CDR3nt: TGCGCCAGCAGCCGGTCAGGGGGAGGGGGGGCTGAGCAGTTCTTC
CDR3aa: CASSRSGGGGAEQFF

d_gene: .
j_gene: TRBJ1-1
v_gene: TRBV29-1
abundance: few
CDR3nt: TGCAGCGTTGCTGGGGGCGTGGAAGATCTTGGACTGAACACTGAAGCTTTCTTT
CDR3aa: CSVAGGVEDLGLNTEAFF

d_gene: .
j_gene: TRBJ2-2
v_gene: TRBV11-2
abundance: once
CDR3nt: TGTGCCAGCAGCTTAGCAACGGCCGGGGAGCTGTTTTTT
CDR3aa: CASSLATAGELFF

d_gene: TRBD1
j_gene: TRBJ2-2
v_gene: TRBV27
abundance: .
CDR3nt: TGTGCCAGCAGTCATCCAATCCCCGGACAGGCTAACACCGGGGAGCTGTTTTTT
CDR3aa: CASSHPIPGQANTGELFF

d_gene: .
j_gene: TRBJ2-3
v_gene: TRBV3-1
abundance: .
CDR3nt: TGTGCCAGCAGCCAAGAGCATAGGGATACGCAGTATTTT
CDR3aa: CASSQEHRDTQYF

d_gene: .
j_gene: TRBJ2-1
v_gene: TRBV29-1
abundance: .
CDR3nt: TGCAGCGTTGAGGAGACAGGTTACAATGAGCAGTTCTTC
CDR3aa: CSVEETGYNEQFF